These 32 T cell receptor beta chains came from one sample sequenced in a study of cytomegalovirus exposure and HLA in healthy donors. The primer mix had 60 Vbeta and 13 Jbeta primers. Profiling relied on immunoSEQ multiplex PCR, and the TCRdb table lists in-frame clones only, not all of them. The table has around 93,000 clones, roughly four fifths seen once; the top ten hold approximately 3.6%. The sequencing input was PBMCs. The receptors derive from a young man in good health and CMV-seropositive.

V usage is TRBV29-1 and J usage is TRBJ2-5, with 7 bases aligning to TRBD1. CDR1 SQVTM and CDR2 ANQGSEA come from the germline V gene. V was pared by 6 bases and J by 0 bases, with 7 bases of the junction left unmatched. The CDR3 extends over 14 amino acids. As DNA, the CDR3 is TGCAGCGTGGGAACGACAGGGTACCAAGAGACCCAGTACTTC. It yields the protein CSVGTTGYQETQYF.

This chain links TRBV7-2 with TRBJ1-1; 9 bases match TRBD1. Trimming cost V 4 bases and J 2 bases; bases outside gene matches: 5. Germline V gene sequence: CDR1 SGHTA, CDR2 FQGNSA. This CDR3 is built from 15 residues. The CDR3 DNA is TGTGCCAGCAGCTCCTGGGACAGGGTAAACACTGAAGCTTTCTTT. Translation gives CASSSWDRVNTEAFF.

The chain couples TRBV6-4 to TRBJ2-5, with a tentative D call TRBD2 (6 bases). V dropped 6 bases and J dropped 5 bases, with 13 bases sitting between them. The CDR3 is made up of 13 amino acids. CDR1 and CDR2 from the germline V gene are MRHNA and SNTAGT. CDR3 nucleotide sequence: TGTGCCAGCAGCCGCGGGGCTGCGGAGACCCAGTACTTC. Protein product: CASSRGAAETQYF.

The J gene is TRBJ2-1, the V gene TRBV4-3; D might be TRBD2 (6 bases). CDR1 and CDR2 from the germline V gene are LGHNA and YSLEER. V was cut by 0 bases and J by 11 bases, with 11 bases left in between. The length of the CDR3 is 13 residues. The CDR3 protein is CASSQDISGKQFF. The DNA for the CDR3 is TGCGCCAGCAGCCAAGATATTAGCGGAAAGCAGTTCTTC.

V gene TRBV6-1 combines with J gene TRBJ1-1, with a possible D match to TRBD1 (5 bases). This CDR3 spans 14 amino acids. The germline V gene has CDR1 MNHNS and CDR2 SASEGT. V gave up 7 bases and J gave up 4 bases, with 16 bases separating them. In nucleotides, the CDR3 is TGTGCCAGCATTAACAGGTTTGGTCGCACTGAAGCTTTCTTT. It is translated as CASINRFGRTEAFF.

J is TRBJ1-4 and V is TRBV6-5, with 7 bases matching TRBD1. With V trimmed by 6 bases and J by 11 bases, 6 bases remained unmatched. The CDR3 covers 12 residues. CDR1 is MNHEY and CDR2 is SVGAGI in the germline V gene. The CDR3 here is CASRYRDSKLFF. In nucleotides, the CDR3 is TGTGCCAGCAGGTACCGGGACAGCAAACTGTTTTTT.

The gene calls are TRBV18 and TRBJ2-7; 7 nucleotides match TRBD1. J lost 5 bases, V lost 6 bases, and 7 bases had no gene match. This CDR3 contains 13 residues. Germline V gene data show CDR1 as KGHSH and CDR2 as LQKENI. Written as DNA, the CDR3 is TGTGCCAGCTCCTCGAACAGGGGCGACGAGCAGTACTTC. Protein sequence: CASSSNRGDEQYF.

The chain carries TRBV12-5 and TRBJ1-5; maybe TRBD1 (6 bases). V lost 2 bases and J lost 6, with 17 bases in between. The CDR3 runs to 16 residues. Germline loops: CDR1 LGHNT, CDR2 FRNRAP. CDR3 sequence reads: CASGLTDSLGRQPQHF. The CDR3 DNA sequence: TGTGCTAGTGGTTTGACGGACAGCCTAGGGCGTCAGCCCCAGCATTTT.

The J gene is TRBJ2-3, the V gene TRBV15; TRBD1 aligns across 8 bases. Trimming removed 0 bases from V and 0 bases from J; junction bases left unmatched: 8. CDR1 is LNHNV and CDR2 is YYDKDF in the germline V gene (reference sequence). The CDR3 is 18 amino acids. CDR3 coding DNA: TGTGCCACCAGCAGAGAAACCCCTGGACAGGGAAGCACAGATACGCAGTATTTT. Translated, it gives CATSRETPGQGSTDTQYF.

This chain joins TRBV5-4 and TRBJ1-2; D is perhaps TRBD1 (6 bases). The germline V gene has CDR1 SGHNT and CDR2 YYREEE (reference sequence). The CDR3 loop spans 15 amino acids. Trimming took 3 bases from V and 5 from J, leaving 17 bases between them. The CDR3 DNA is TGTGCCAGCAGCTCACCTCGGGGGGGGACATATGGCTACACCTTC. Amino acid sequence: CASSSPRGGTYGYTF.

The chain recombines TRBV7-9 with TRBJ2-5; a weak D match, TRBD2 (5 bases). CDR3 length equals 18 residues. Per germline, CDR1 SEHNR and CDR2 FQNEAQ (reference sequence). The V gene lost 0 bases and the J gene lost 2 bases, with 19 bases spanning the gap. DNA of the CDR3: TGTGCCAGCAGCTTAGCGCAGGTAGCGACCAAAAGACAAGAGACCCAGTACTTC. Protein: CASSLAQVATKRQETQYF.

V and J are TRBV10-1 and TRBJ2-1, with 12 bases identical to TRBD2. V was pared by 9 bases and J by 5 bases, with 2 bases of the junction left unmatched. This CDR3 spans 13 amino acids. The germline CDR1 and CDR2 sequences are WNHNN and SYGVQD (reference sequence). The CDR3, as DNA: TGCGCCAGTGGACTAGCGGGAAACAATGAGCAGTTCTTC. Its translation is CASGLAGNNEQFF.

This chain joins TRBV29-1 and TRBJ2-3; the D gene is possibly TRBD2 (6 bases). Germline V gene sequence: CDR1 SQVTM, CDR2 ANQGSEA. V was trimmed by 2 bases and J by 3 bases, leaving 9 bases between them. The CDR3 spans 13 residues. CDR3 sequence (DNA): TGCAGCGTTGAATCCCGGGAGACAGATACGCAGTATTTT. Its translation is CSVESRETDTQYF.

This chain uses TRBV29-1 with TRBJ2-2; D is undetermined. Germline CDR1 and CDR2: SQVTM and ANQGSEA. The CDR3 length is 9 residues. The CDR3: CNEAGELFF. The CDR3 DNA reads TGCAACGAAGCGGGGGAGCTGTTTTTT.

This chain joins TRBV7-2 and TRBJ1-3; no definite D call. Trimming removed 4 bases from V and 9 bases from J, with 13 bases in between. Germline V gene sequence: CDR1 SGHTA, CDR2 FQGNSA. The CDR3 totals 13 residues. CDR3 in amino acids: CASSYGHRGTIYF. The CDR3 nucleotides are TGTGCCAGCAGCTATGGCCACCGCGGCACCATATATTTT. The full variable domain, rest sourced from reference TRBV7-2 and TRBJ1-3, is GAGVSQSPSNKVTEKGKDVELRCDPISGHTALYWYRQSLGQGLEFLIYFQGNSAPDKSGLPSDRFSAERTGGSVSTLTIQRTQQEDSAVYLCASSYGHRGTIYFGEGSWLTVV.

J is TRBJ2-6 and V is TRBV12-5; TRBD1 is a possible D gene (5 bases). The germline V and J ends were trimmed by 2 bases and 0 bases, with 17 bases remaining between them. The CDR3 runs 19 residues. The germline CDR1 and CDR2 sequences are LGHNT and FRNRAP. The CDR3 nucleotides read TGTGCTAGTGGTTTGTGGAAGGGGTTTGAAAGCTCTGGGGCCAACGTCCTGACTTTC. This translates into CASGLWKGFESSGANVLTF. Filled out from reference TRBV12-5 and TRBJ2-6, the complete variable domain reads DARVTQTPRHKVTEMGQEVTMRCQPILGHNTVFWYRQTMMQGLELLAYFRNRAPLDDSGMPKDRFSAEMPDATLATLKIQPSEPRDSAVYFCASGLWKGFESSGANVLTFGAGSRLTVL.

The CDR3 DNA follows: TGCGCCAGCACGGCTAGCGGGGGGGTCACAGATACGCAGTATTTT. It yields the protein CASTASGGVTDTQYF. The chain employs TRBV5-1 and TRBJ2-3; 12 bases are shared with TRBD2. The CDR3 runs 15 residues. Germline V gene sequence: CDR1 SGHRS, CDR2 YFSETQ. V lost 6 bases to trimming and J lost 2 bases; unmatched junction nucleotides: 4.

This clone was seen only once. The chain recombines TRBV18 with TRBJ2-1, with a weak D call TRBD1 (6 bases). Looked up from germline, CDR1 is KGHSH and CDR2 is LQKENI. Trimming stripped 2 bases from V and 6 bases from J, with 17 bases between. The CDR3 is 16 amino acids. The CDR3 here is CASSPNDRLFPNEQFF. The DNA of the CDR3 is TGTGCCAGCTCACCAAACGACAGGCTTTTCCCCAATGAGCAGTTCTTC.

Only a few counts were recorded for this clone. V usage is TRBV2 and J usage is TRBJ2-1; the D gene is possibly TRBD2 (5 bases). CDR3 size: 11 residues. CDR1 is SNHLY, CDR2 FYNNEI, per germline. Trimming shortened V by 6 bases and J by 5 bases, and 5 bases separated the two germline ends. The CDR3 region has the DNA TGTGCCAGCAGGGGAGACAATGAGCAGTTCTTC. The encoded protein is CASRGDNEQFF.

V is TRBV18 and J is TRBJ2-1; 8 positions agree with TRBD1. The V segment lost 0 bases and the J segment 9 bases; nucleotides outside the gene matches: 13. The germline CDR1 and CDR2 sequences are KGHSH and LQKENI. The CDR3 is 17 residues long. The chain's CDR3 is CASSPPTGVSVVGEQFF. The CDR3 nucleotides are TGTGCCAGCTCACCACCGACAGGGGTTTCTGTAGTGGGTGAGCAGTTCTTC.

This chain connects TRBV11-2 to TRBJ2-5; 8 bases fit TRBD2. The J call is uncertain, as TRBJ2-7 better fits the DNA end. Germline-derived CDR1 and CDR2 are SGHAT and FQNNGV. This CDR3 is built from 16 residues. CDR3: CASSRGGVAGFYEQYF. CDR3 sequence (DNA): TGTGCCAGCAGCCGGGGGGGGGTAGCGGGGTTCTACGAGCAGTACTTC.

The rearrangement uses TRBV29-1 and TRBJ2-7; a possible D gene is TRBD2 (6 bases). The CDR3 runs 12 residues. V was trimmed by 4 bases and J by 7 bases, leaving 14 bases between them. Germline CDR1 and CDR2: SQVTM and ANQGSEA. The CDR3 DNA sequence: TGCAGCGTTGGTAAGGGCGCGGGGGAGCAGTACTTC. Residues: CSVGKGAGEQYF.

The rearrangement joins TRBV7-6 to TRBJ2-7; TRBD1 aligns across 9 bases. Germline CDR1 is SGHVS and CDR2 is FNYEAQ. The CDR3 spans 15 residues. V lost 1 base and J lost 3; bases outside the gene matches: 4. CDR3 sequence: CASSLVQGADYEQYF. The CDR3 bases are TGTGCCAGCAGCTTAGTACAGGGGGCTGACTACGAGCAGTACTTC. The complete variable domain, with remaining parts taken from reference TRBV7-6 and TRBJ2-7, reads GAGVSQSPRYKVTKRGQDVALRCDPISGHVSLYWYRQALGQGPEFLTYFNYEAQQDKSGLPNDRFSAERPEGSISTLTIQRTEQRDSAMYRCASSLVQGADYEQYFGPGTRLTVT.

The V call is TRBV28, the J call TRBJ2-3, with a tentative D call TRBD2 (5 bases). CDR1 and CDR2 (germline): MDHEN, SYDVKM. CDR3 length: 13 amino acids. V dropped 3 bases and J dropped 2 bases, with 6 bases sitting between them. CDR3 sequence (DNA): TGTGCCAGCAGTTTGACTAACACAGATACGCAGTATTTT. This encodes CASSLTNTDTQYF.

This chain uses TRBV27 with TRBJ1-1; D uncertain. Trimming took off 2 bases at V and 4 bases at J, with 8 bases between the two ends. Looked up from germline, CDR1 is MNHEY and CDR2 is SMNVEV (reference sequence). The CDR3 totals 13 residues. The DNA for the CDR3 is TGTGCCAGCAGTTTAAGGAGGTTCACTGAAGCTTTCTTT. Translation gives CASSLRRFTEAFF.

The rearrangement uses TRBV5-1 and TRBJ2-3, with 7 bases identical to TRBD1. The CDR3 is made up of 16 amino acids. V lost 0 bases, J lost 2 bases, and 6 bases stayed unmatched. Germline V gene sequence: CDR1 SGHRS, CDR2 YFSETQ. DNA for the CDR3: TGCGCCAGCAGCTTGGCCTTGGACAGGTACACAGATACGCAGTATTTT. As protein: CASSLALDRYTDTQYF.

The V and J genes are TRBV7-6 and TRBJ2-7; perhaps TRBD2 as D (7 bases). With 6 bases removed from V and 3 bases from J, the gap between germline ends came to 12 bases. Germline V gives CDR1 SGHVS, CDR2 FNYEAQ. The CDR3 length is 13 residues. CDR3 DNA: TGTGCCAGCAGAGGGGGAGGGGGCTACGAGCAGTACTTC. Its protein product is CASRGGGGYEQYF.

Here the CDR3 DNA reads TGTGCCTGGAGTCTTCTGGAGCCCCCCACAGATACGCAGTATTTT. Translated: CAWSLLEPPTDTQYF. The chain employs TRBV30 and TRBJ2-3; D remains ambiguous. This CDR3 has 15 residues. Germline V lookup: CDR1 GTSNPN, CDR2 SVGIG (reference sequence). The V gene lost 2 bases and the J gene lost 2 bases, with 14 bases spanning the gap.

The table lists this clone with a count of one. V usage is TRBV9 and J usage is TRBJ2-3; 7 bases align to TRBD1. Germline assignment: CDR1 SGDLS and CDR2 YYNGEE. The CDR3 is 16 residues long. After removal of 0 bases from V and 3 bases from J, the junction contained 7 bases not matched to a gene. The CDR3 spells CASSVARQGRTDTQYF. CDR3 bases: TGTGCCAGCAGCGTAGCCCGACAGGGAAGAACAGATACGCAGTATTTT.

The rearrangement uses TRBV28 and TRBJ1-2; 7 bases are shared with TRBD1. The CDR3 totals 14 residues. Per the germline V gene, CDR1 is MDHEN and CDR2 is SYDVKM. The trim removed 6 bases at V and 4 bases at J, leaving 8 bases unmatched. CDR3 protein: CASSPGQFTYGYTF. In DNA, the CDR3 is TGTGCCAGCAGCCCGGGACAGTTTACCTATGGCTACACCTTC.

The CDR3 sequence is CASSLASPGNKNIQYF. DNA of the CDR3: TGCGCCAGCAGCTTGGCCTCCCCCGGGAACAAAAACATTCAGTACTTC. The rearrangement links TRBV5-1 to TRBJ2-4; possibly TRBD2 for D (5 bases). Germline lookup yields CDR1 SGHRS and CDR2 YFSETQ. This CDR3 has 16 residues. The ends were cut back, 0 bases at V and 3 bases at J, with 13 bases in the middle.

The gene calls are TRBV30 and TRBJ1-2, with 7 bases fitting TRBD1. The J segment lost 0 bases and the V segment lost 8 bases, leaving 15 bases of the junction unmatched. CDR3 length equals 16 residues. Germline assignment: CDR1 GTSNPN and CDR2 SVGIG (reference sequence). CDR3 in DNA: TGTGCCGGGGGAAGACGCCGGGACAGCCCTAACTATGGCTACACCTTC. Translating it yields CAGGRRRDSPNYGYTF.